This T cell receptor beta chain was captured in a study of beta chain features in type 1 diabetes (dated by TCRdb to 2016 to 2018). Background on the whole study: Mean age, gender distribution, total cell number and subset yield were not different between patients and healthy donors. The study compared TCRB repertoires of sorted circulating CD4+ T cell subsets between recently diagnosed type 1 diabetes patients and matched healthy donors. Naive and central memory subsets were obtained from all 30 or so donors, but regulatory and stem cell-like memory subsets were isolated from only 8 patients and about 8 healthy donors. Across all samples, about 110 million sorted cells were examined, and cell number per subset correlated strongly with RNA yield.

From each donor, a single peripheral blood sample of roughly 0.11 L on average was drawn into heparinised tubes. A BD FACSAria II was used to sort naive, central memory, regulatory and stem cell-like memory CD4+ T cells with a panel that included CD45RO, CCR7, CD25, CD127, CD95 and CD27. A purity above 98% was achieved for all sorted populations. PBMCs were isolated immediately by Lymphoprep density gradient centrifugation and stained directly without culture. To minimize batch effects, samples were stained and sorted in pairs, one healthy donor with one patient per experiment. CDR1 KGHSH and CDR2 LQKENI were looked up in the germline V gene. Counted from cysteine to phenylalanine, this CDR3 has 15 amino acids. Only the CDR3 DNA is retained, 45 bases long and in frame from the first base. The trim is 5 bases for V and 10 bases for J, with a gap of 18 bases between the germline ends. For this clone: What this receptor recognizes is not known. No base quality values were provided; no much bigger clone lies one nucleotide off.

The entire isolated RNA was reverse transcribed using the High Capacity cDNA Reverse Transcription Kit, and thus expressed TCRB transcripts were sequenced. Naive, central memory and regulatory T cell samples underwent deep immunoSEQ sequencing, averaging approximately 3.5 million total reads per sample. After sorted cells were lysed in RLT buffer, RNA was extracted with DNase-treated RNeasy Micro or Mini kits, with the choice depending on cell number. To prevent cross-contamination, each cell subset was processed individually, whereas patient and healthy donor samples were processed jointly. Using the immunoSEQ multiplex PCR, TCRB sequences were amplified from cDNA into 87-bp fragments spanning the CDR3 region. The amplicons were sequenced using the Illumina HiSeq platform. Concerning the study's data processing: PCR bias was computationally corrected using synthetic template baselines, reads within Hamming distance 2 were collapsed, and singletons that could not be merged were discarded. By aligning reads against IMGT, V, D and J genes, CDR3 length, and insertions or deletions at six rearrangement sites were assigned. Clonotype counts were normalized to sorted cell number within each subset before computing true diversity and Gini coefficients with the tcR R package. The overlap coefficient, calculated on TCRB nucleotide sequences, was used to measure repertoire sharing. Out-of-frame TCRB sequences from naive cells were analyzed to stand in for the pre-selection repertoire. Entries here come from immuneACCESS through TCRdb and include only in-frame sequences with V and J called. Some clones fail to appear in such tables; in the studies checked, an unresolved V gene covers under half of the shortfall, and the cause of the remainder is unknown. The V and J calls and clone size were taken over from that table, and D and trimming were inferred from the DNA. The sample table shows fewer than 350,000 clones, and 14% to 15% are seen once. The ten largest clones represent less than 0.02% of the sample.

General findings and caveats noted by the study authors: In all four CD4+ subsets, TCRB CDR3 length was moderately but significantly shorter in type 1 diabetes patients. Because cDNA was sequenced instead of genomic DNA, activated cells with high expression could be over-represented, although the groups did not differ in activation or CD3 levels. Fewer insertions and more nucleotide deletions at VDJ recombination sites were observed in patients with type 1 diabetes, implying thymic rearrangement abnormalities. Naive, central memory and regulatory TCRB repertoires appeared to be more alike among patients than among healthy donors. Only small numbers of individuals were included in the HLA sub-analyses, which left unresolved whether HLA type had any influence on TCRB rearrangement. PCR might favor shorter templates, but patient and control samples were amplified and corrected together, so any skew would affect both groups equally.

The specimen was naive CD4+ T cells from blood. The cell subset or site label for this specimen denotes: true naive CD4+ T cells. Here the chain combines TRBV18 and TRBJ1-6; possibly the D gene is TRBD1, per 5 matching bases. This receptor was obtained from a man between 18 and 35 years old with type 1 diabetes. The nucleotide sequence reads TGTGCCAGCTCATCGACATTGCCGGGGGAATCACCCCTCCACTTT. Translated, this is CASSSTLPGESPLHF.